Listed here is a single T cell receptor beta chain. One end of the junction varies from germline; a read error may be responsible. The CDR3 sequence is 16 residues long. Germline V gives CDR1 SEHNR, CDR2 FQNEAQ (reference sequence). Primers: 60 Vbeta forward and 13 Jbeta reverse. The protocol was immunoSEQ multiplex PCR, while the TCRdb copy is restricted to in-frame clones and leaves out a portion. The sample contains around 85,000 clones, less than 80% of which appear only once. This specimen comes from a study of cytomegalovirus exposure and HLA in healthy donors. The receptor was isolated from a man aged 25-45 years in good health and CMV-seropositive. Sequences were obtained from PBMCs. J is TRBJ1-5 and V is TRBV7-9; 11 bases fit TRBD1. CDR3 sequence reads: CSSSLDRGLEDQPQHF. The CDR3 DNA sequence: TGTTCCAGCAGCTTGGACAGGGGGCTCGAGGATCAGCCCCAGCATTTT.